The rows below give T cell receptor beta chains drawn from one sample of a study of post-analysis software for immune sequencing data. TCRdb used MiXCR to reprocess the PCR reads, holding one entry per CDR3 protein. The data hold hundreds of thousands of distinct CDR3 sequences, with approximately 59% observed a single time. Sequenced: blood. The receptor set was obtained from a girl aged 2-10 years with multiple sclerosis. Each CDR3 is given with its conserved first and last residue. The D gene is left open where the match is weak. Expanded clones are given a class, and other clones once, few, many or no size at all.

abundance: .
v_gene: TRBV20-1
j_gene: TRBJ2-4
d_gene: TRBD1
CDR3aa: CSARRTGEGSIQYF
CDR3nt: TGCAGTGCTAGGAGGACAGGGGAGGGAAGCATTCAGTACTTC

abundance: .
v_gene: TRBV6-5
j_gene: TRBJ2-5
d_gene: TRBD1
CDR3aa: CASSNLRGLWEETQYF
CDR3nt: TGTGCCAGCAGTAACCTCAGGGGGCTCTGGGAAGAGACCCAGTACTTC

abundance: .
v_gene: TRBV20-1
j_gene: TRBJ2-1
d_gene: .
CDR3aa: CSARKAGSNEQFF
CDR3nt: TGCAGTGCTAGAAAGGCAGGGTCAAATGAGCAGTTCTTC

abundance: .
v_gene: TRBV5-4
j_gene: TRBJ2-7
d_gene: .
CDR3aa: CASSLGDKSYEQYF
CDR3nt: TGTGCCAGCAGCTTGGGTGACAAGTCCTACGAGCAGTACTTC

abundance: .
v_gene: TRBV21-1
j_gene: TRBJ1-5
d_gene: .
CDR3aa: CARSVGTQPQHF
CDR3nt: TGTGCCAGGTCCGTGGGGACTCAGCCCCAGCATTTT

abundance: .
v_gene: TRBV7-2
j_gene: TRBJ1-2
d_gene: .
CDR3aa: CASSLVGGEISYGYTF
CDR3nt: TGTGCCAGCAGCTTAGTCGGCGGGGAGATAAGCTATGGCTACACCTTC

abundance: .
v_gene: TRBV29-1
j_gene: TRBJ2-5
d_gene: TRBD2
CDR3aa: CSVVGTSGRGETQYF
CDR3nt: TGCAGCGTTGTGGGGACTAGCGGACGGGGAGAGACCCAGTACTTC

abundance: .
v_gene: TRBV6-5
j_gene: TRBJ2-5
d_gene: .
CDR3aa: CASSYNGGVQETQYF
CDR3nt: TGTGCCAGCAGTTACAATGGAGGGGTCCAAGAGACCCAGTACTTC

abundance: .
v_gene: TRBV20-1
j_gene: TRBJ2-3
d_gene: TRBD1
CDR3aa: CSADHRQGVTDTQYF
CDR3nt: TGCAGTGCCGATCACAGACAGGGAGTGACAGATACGCAGTATTTT

abundance: .
v_gene: TRBV14
j_gene: TRBJ2-5
d_gene: TRBD1
CDR3aa: CASSIYSGGEETQYF
CDR3nt: TGTGCCAGCAGCATATACTCAGGGGGCGAAGAGACCCAGTACTTC

abundance: .
v_gene: TRBV7-2
j_gene: TRBJ2-1
d_gene: TRBD2
CDR3aa: CASSFVAGGQDEQFF
CDR3nt: TGTGCCAGCAGCTTTGTAGCGGGGGGGCAAGATGAGCAGTTCTTC

abundance: few
v_gene: TRBV7-2
j_gene: TRBJ2-3
d_gene: .
CDR3aa: CASSRVVSSANTQYF
CDR3nt: TGTGCCAGCAGCCGAGTCGTTAGTAGCGCAAATACGCAGTATTTT

abundance: .
v_gene: TRBV7-9
j_gene: TRBJ2-3
d_gene: TRBD2
CDR3aa: CASSSTSGRATIDTQYF
CDR3nt: TGTGCCAGCAGCTCGACTAGCGGGAGGGCCACAATAGATACGCAGTATTTT

abundance: .
v_gene: TRBV6-1
j_gene: TRBJ2-3
d_gene: .
CDR3aa: CASRPQWSTDTQYF
CDR3nt: TGTGCCAGCAGGCCTCAGTGGAGCACAGATACGCAGTATTTT

abundance: .
v_gene: TRBV4-2
j_gene: TRBJ2-1
d_gene: .
CDR3aa: CASSQGFDAVEQFF
CDR3nt: TGTGCCAGCAGCCAAGGGTTTGATGCGGTTGAGCAGTTCTTC

abundance: few
v_gene: TRBV7-9
j_gene: TRBJ2-4
d_gene: .
CDR3aa: CASSLLRSTKNIQYF
CDR3nt: TGTGCCAGCAGCCTTCTAAGAAGTACCAAAAACATTCAGTACTTC

abundance: .
v_gene: TRBV6-2/TRBV6-3
j_gene: TRBJ1-2
d_gene: .
CDR3aa: CASSFEWRVGYTF
CDR3nt: TGTGCCAGCAGTTTTGAGTGGAGGGTAGGCTACACCTTC

abundance: .
v_gene: TRBV12-3/TRBV12-4
j_gene: TRBJ2-1
d_gene: .
CDR3aa: CASRPLSNEQFF
CDR3nt: TGTGCCAGCAGGCCCCTATCCAATGAGCAGTTCTTC

abundance: .
v_gene: TRBV4-1
j_gene: TRBJ2-5
d_gene: TRBD2
CDR3aa: CASSESGGPPETQYF
CDR3nt: TGCGCCAGCAGCGAGAGCGGGGGCCCGCCAGAGACCCAGTACTTC

abundance: few
v_gene: TRBV29-1
j_gene: TRBJ2-7
d_gene: TRBD1
CDR3aa: CSVKVRQGTYEQYF
CDR3nt: TGCAGCGTTAAAGTCAGACAGGGAACGTACGAGCAGTACTTC

abundance: .
v_gene: TRBV7-7
j_gene: TRBJ2-1
d_gene: TRBD2
CDR3aa: CASSQLAGGPNEQFF
CDR3nt: TGTGCTAGCAGTCAACTAGCGGGAGGGCCGAATGAGCAGTTCTTC

abundance: .
v_gene: TRBV12-3/TRBV12-4
j_gene: TRBJ1-2
d_gene: TRBD1
CDR3aa: CASSYNPGQGANGYTF
CDR3nt: TGTGCCAGCAGTTATAACCCGGGACAGGGGGCTAATGGCTACACCTTC

abundance: .
v_gene: TRBV7-9
j_gene: TRBJ1-2
d_gene: TRBD1
CDR3aa: CAGSFGQDYRYGYTF
CDR3nt: TGTGCCGGCAGCTTCGGACAGGATTACCGCTATGGCTACACCTTC

abundance: .
v_gene: TRBV6-5
j_gene: TRBJ1-2
d_gene: TRBD1
CDR3aa: CASSLDRGATYGYTF
CDR3nt: TGTGCCAGCAGTTTAGACAGGGGAGCCACCTATGGCTACACCTTC

abundance: few
v_gene: TRBV3-1
j_gene: TRBJ2-5
d_gene: .
CDR3aa: CASSQGHKETQYF
CDR3nt: TGTGCCAGCAGCCAAGGACACAAAGAGACCCAGTACTTC

abundance: .
v_gene: TRBV12-3/TRBV12-4
j_gene: TRBJ1-2
d_gene: .
CDR3aa: CATTNTRRHGYTF
CDR3nt: TGTGCCACCACGAATACAAGACGTCATGGCTACACCTTC

abundance: .
v_gene: TRBV7-8
j_gene: TRBJ2-7
d_gene: TRBD2
CDR3aa: CASSPRSGLAPEQYF
CDR3nt: TGTGCCAGCAGCCCCCGATCGGGACTAGCACCCGAGCAGTACTTC

abundance: once
v_gene: TRBV5-8
j_gene: TRBJ1-4
d_gene: TRBD1
CDR3aa: CASSWGQGGTEKLFF
CDR3nt: TGTGCCAGCAGCTGGGGACAGGGAGGGACCGAAAAACTGTTTTTT

abundance: .
v_gene: TRBV7-6
j_gene: TRBJ1-5
d_gene: .
CDR3aa: CASSSGDGLNQPQHF
CDR3nt: TGTGCCAGCAGCTCTGGGGACGGTCTCAATCAGCCCCAGCATTTT

abundance: .
v_gene: TRBV5-1
j_gene: TRBJ2-7
d_gene: .
CDR3aa: CASSPPAYEQYF
CDR3nt: TGCGCCAGCAGCCCACCAGCCTACGAGCAGTACTTC

abundance: .
v_gene: TRBV12-3/TRBV12-4
j_gene: TRBJ1-2
d_gene: .
CDR3aa: CASSLMEGVRYTF
CDR3nt: TGTGCCAGCAGTTTAATGGAGGGGGTGCGCTACACCTTC

abundance: few
v_gene: TRBV25-1
j_gene: TRBJ2-1
d_gene: TRBD1
CDR3aa: CASSATWDRDYNEQFF
CDR3nt: TGTGCCAGCAGTGCGACGTGGGACAGAGACTACAATGAGCAGTTCTTC

abundance: few
v_gene: TRBV6-2/TRBV6-3
j_gene: TRBJ2-1
d_gene: TRBD2
CDR3aa: CASSPLAGGPSEQFF
CDR3nt: TGTGCCAGCAGCCCACTAGCGGGAGGGCCTAGTGAGCAGTTCTTC

abundance: .
v_gene: TRBV29-1
j_gene: TRBJ2-1
d_gene: .
CDR3aa: CSVENGGGLGEQFF
CDR3nt: TGCAGCGTTGAGAACGGGGGAGGCCTCGGGGAGCAGTTCTTC

abundance: few
v_gene: TRBV27
j_gene: TRBJ1-6
d_gene: .
CDR3aa: CASSWSAGNSPLHF
CDR3nt: TGTGCCAGCAGTTGGTCGGCAGGAAATTCACCCCTCCACTTT

abundance: few
v_gene: TRBV5-1
j_gene: TRBJ2-5
d_gene: TRBD2
CDR3aa: CASSLAFIFGLAEETQYF
CDR3nt: TGCGCCAGCAGCTTGGCTTTCATATTCGGACTAGCGGAAGAGACCCAGTACTTC

abundance: .
v_gene: TRBV7-9
j_gene: TRBJ1-1
d_gene: .
CDR3aa: CASSQEGLNTEAFF
CDR3nt: TGTGCCAGCAGCCAGGAGGGGTTGAACACTGAAGCTTTCTTT

abundance: once
v_gene: TRBV20-1
j_gene: TRBJ2-5
d_gene: TRBD2
CDR3aa: CSARAESVSGSQYF
CDR3nt: TGCAGTGCTAGAGCCGAATCGGTCAGCGGGAGCCAGTACTTC

abundance: many
v_gene: TRBV20-1
j_gene: TRBJ2-1
d_gene: .
CDR3aa: CSARDSGGQGSYNEQFF
CDR3nt: TGCAGTGCTAGAGATTCGGGGGGACAAGGCTCCTACAATGAGCAGTTCTTC

abundance: .
v_gene: TRBV20-1
j_gene: TRBJ2-1
d_gene: TRBD2
CDR3aa: CSARDRTSGTYNEQFF
CDR3nt: TGCAGTGCTAGAGATAGAACTAGCGGGACCTACAATGAGCAGTTCTTC

abundance: .
v_gene: TRBV4-1
j_gene: TRBJ2-7
d_gene: TRBD2
CDR3aa: CASSPSAGTSGYEQYF
CDR3nt: TGCGCCAGCAGCCCCTCAGCCGGGACTAGCGGGTACGAGCAGTACTTC

abundance: .
v_gene: TRBV11-2
j_gene: TRBJ2-1
d_gene: .
CDR3aa: CASSLGYTSNEQFF
CDR3nt: TGTGCCAGCAGCTTAGGTTACACCTCCAATGAGCAGTTCTTC

abundance: few
v_gene: TRBV6-5
j_gene: TRBJ1-1
d_gene: .
CDR3aa: CASGRSGEAFF
CDR3nt: TGTGCCAGCGGTCGTTCAGGGGAAGCTTTCTTT

abundance: .
v_gene: TRBV2
j_gene: TRBJ2-1
d_gene: .
CDR3aa: CASSQRVGYNEQFF
CDR3nt: TGTGCCAGCAGCCAACGGGTCGGCTACAATGAGCAGTTCTTC

abundance: few
v_gene: TRBV20-1
j_gene: TRBJ1-1
d_gene: .
CDR3aa: CSATRVGTEAFF
CDR3nt: TGCAGTGCTACCAGGGTAGGCACTGAAGCTTTCTTT

abundance: once
v_gene: TRBV7-6
j_gene: TRBJ2-1
d_gene: .
CDR3aa: CASSVTGGTTYNEQFF
CDR3nt: TGTGCCAGCAGTGTAACGGGCGGAACAACCTACAATGAGCAGTTCTTC

abundance: .
v_gene: TRBV9
j_gene: TRBJ2-7
d_gene: .
CDR3aa: CASSVDPQNSYEQYF
CDR3nt: TGTGCCAGCAGCGTAGACCCCCAAAACTCCTACGAGCAGTACTTC